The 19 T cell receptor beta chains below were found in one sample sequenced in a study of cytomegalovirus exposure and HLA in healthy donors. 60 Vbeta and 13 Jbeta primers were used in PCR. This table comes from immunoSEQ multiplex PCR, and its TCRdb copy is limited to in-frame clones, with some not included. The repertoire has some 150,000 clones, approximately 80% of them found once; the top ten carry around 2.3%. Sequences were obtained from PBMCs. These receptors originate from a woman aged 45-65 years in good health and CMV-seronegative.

CDR3 amino acids: CASSFGLAGSDTQYF. The DNA of the CDR3 is TGTGCCAGCAGCTTCGGGCTAGCGGGGTCAGATACGCAGTATTTT. The rearrangement links TRBV7-9 to TRBJ2-3, with 9 bases matching TRBD2. Germline values: CDR1 SEHNR, CDR2 FQNEAQ (reference sequence). There are 15 residues in the CDR3. With 3 bases clipped from V and 4 bases from J, the junction kept 5 bases outside the gene matches.

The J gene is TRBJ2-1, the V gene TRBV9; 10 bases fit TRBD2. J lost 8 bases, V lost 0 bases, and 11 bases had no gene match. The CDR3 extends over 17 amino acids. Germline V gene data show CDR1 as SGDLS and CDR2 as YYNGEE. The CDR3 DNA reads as TGTGCCAGCAGCGTAGAAAGAGCGGGGGGGCTCGGCGATGAGCAGTTCTTC. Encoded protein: CASSVERAGGLGDEQFF.

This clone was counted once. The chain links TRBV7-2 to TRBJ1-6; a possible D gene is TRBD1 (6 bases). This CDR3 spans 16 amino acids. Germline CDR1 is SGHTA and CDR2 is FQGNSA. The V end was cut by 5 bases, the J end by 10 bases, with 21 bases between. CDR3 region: CASSLYGQGRGSPLHF. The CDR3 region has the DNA TGTGCCAGCAGCCTCTACGGGCAGGGGAGAGGATCACCCCTCCACTTT.

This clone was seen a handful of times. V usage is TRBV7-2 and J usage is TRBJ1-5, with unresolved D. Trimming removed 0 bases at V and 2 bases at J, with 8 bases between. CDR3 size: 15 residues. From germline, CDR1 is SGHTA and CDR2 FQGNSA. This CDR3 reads CASSLAWSGNQPQHF. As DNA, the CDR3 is TGTGCCAGCAGCTTAGCGTGGAGTGGCAATCAGCCCCAGCATTTT. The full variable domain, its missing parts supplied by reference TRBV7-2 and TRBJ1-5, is GAGVSQSPSNKVTEKGKDVELRCDPISGHTALYWYRQSLGQGLEFLIYFQGNSAPDKSGLPSDRFSAERTGGSVSTLTIQRTQQEDSAVYLCASSLAWSGNQPQHFGDGTRLSIL.

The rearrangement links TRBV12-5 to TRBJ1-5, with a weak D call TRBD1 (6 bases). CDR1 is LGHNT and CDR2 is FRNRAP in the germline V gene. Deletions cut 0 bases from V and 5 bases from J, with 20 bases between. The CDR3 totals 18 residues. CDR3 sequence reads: CASGLVPPPRAGDQPQHF. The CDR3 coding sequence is TGTGCTAGTGGTTTGGTACCCCCGCCCCGGGCAGGGGATCAGCCCCAGCATTTT. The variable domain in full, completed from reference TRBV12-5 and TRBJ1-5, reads DARVTQTPRHKVTEMGQEVTMRCQPILGHNTVFWYRQTMMQGLELLAYFRNRAPLDDSGMPKDRFSAEMPDATLATLKIQPSEPRDSAVYFCASGLVPPPRAGDQPQHFGDGTRLSIL.

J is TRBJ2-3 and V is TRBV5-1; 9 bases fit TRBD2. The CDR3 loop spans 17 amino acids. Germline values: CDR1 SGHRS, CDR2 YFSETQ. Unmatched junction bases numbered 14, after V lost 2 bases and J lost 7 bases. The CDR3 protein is CASSFGTMAGGMYTQYF. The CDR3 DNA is TGCGCCAGCAGCTTTGGGACTATGGCGGGGGGGATGTATACGCAGTATTTT.

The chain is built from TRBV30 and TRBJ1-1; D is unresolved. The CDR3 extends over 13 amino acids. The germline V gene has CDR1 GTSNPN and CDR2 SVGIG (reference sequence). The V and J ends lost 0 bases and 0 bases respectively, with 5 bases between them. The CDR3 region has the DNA TGTGCCTGGAGTGTTGCAGTGAACACTGAAGCTTTCTTT. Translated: CAWSVAVNTEAFF.

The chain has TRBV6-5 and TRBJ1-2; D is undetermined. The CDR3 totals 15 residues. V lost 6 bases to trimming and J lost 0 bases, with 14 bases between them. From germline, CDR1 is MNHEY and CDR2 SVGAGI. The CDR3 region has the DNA TGTGCCAGCAGGAACCCACGTAGAGCTAACTATGGCTACACCTTC. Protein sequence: CASRNPRRANYGYTF.

In DNA form, the CDR3 reads TGTGCCAGCACCGTCAGGGGCCTGAACACTGAAGCTTTCTTT. Amino acid sequence: CASTVRGLNTEAFF. This chain uses TRBV28 with TRBJ1-1; possibly TRBD1 for D (6 bases). With 7 bases removed from V and 0 bases from J, the gap between germline ends came to 12 bases. CDR3 length: 14 residues. The germline CDR1 and CDR2 sequences are MDHEN and SYDVKM. Together with reference TRBV28 and TRBJ1-1, the CDR3 gives the full variable domain: DVKVTQSSRYLVKRTGEKVFLECVQDMDHENMFWYRQDPGLGLRLIYFSYDVKMKEKGDIPEGYSVSREKKERFSLILESASTNQTSMYLCASTVRGLNTEAFFGQGTRLTVV.

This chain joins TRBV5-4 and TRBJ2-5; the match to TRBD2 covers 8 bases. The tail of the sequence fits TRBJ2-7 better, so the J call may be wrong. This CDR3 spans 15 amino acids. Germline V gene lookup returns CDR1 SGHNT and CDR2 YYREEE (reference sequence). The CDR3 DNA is TGTGCCAGCAGCCCAAAAGCGGGAGAGATGCACGAGCAGTACTTC. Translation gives CASSPKAGEMHEQYF.

This CDR3 is CASTIPPGGSNEKLFF. CDR3 nucleotide sequence: TGTGCCAGCACCATTCCCCCAGGGGGGTCTAATGAAAAACTGTTTTTT. The genes are TRBV9 and TRBJ1-4; 7 bases are shared with TRBD1. The CDR3 contains 16 residues. Germline V gives CDR1 SGDLS, CDR2 YYNGEE. V was pared by 6 bases and J by 3 bases, with 11 bases of the junction left unmatched.

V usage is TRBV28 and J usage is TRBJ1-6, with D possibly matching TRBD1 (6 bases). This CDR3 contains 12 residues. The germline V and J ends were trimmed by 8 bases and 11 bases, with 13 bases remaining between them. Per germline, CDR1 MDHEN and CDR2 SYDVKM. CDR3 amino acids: CASRQDATPLHF. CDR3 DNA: TGTGCCAGCCGACAGGACGCTACACCCCTCCACTTT.

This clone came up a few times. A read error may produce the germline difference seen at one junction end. CDR3 protein: CSSSSGQGPTTGELFF. CDR3 bases: TGTTCCAGCAGCTCCGGACAGGGGCCCACGACCGGGGAGCTGTTTTTT. The chain has TRBV7-9 and TRBJ2-2; 9 nucleotides match TRBD1. Germline V gene sequence: CDR1 SEHNR, CDR2 FQNEAQ (reference sequence). The length of the CDR3 is 16 residues. Full variable domain (rest looked up from reference TRBV7-9 and TRBJ2-2): DTGVSQNPRHKITKRGQNVTFRCDPISEHNRLYWYRQTLGQGPEFLTYFQNEAQLEKSRLLSDRFSAERPKGSFSTLEIQRTEQGDSAMYLCSSSSGQGPTTGELFFGEGSRLTVL.

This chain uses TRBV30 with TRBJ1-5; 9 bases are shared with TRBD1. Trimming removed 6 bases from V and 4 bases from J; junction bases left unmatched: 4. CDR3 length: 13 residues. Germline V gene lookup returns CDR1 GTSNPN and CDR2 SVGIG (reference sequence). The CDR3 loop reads CACDRGENQPQHF. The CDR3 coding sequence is TGTGCCTGTGACAGGGGGGAAAATCAGCCCCAGCATTTT. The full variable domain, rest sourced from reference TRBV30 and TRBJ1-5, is SQTIHQWPATLVQPVGSPLSLECTVEGTSNPNLYWYRQAAGRGLQLLFYSVGIGQISSEVPQNLSASRPQDRQFILSSKKLLLSDSGFYLCACDRGENQPQHFGDGTRLSIL.

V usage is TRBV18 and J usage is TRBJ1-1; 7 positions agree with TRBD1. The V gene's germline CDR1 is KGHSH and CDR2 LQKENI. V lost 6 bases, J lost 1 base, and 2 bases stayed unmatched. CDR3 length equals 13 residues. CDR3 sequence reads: CASSSGGNTEAFF. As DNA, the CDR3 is TGTGCCAGCTCGTCAGGGGGGAACACTGAAGCTTTCTTT.

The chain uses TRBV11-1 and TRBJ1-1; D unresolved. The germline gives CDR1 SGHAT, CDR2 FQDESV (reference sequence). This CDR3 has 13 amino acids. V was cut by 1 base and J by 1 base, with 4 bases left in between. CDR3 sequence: CASSLDGNTEAFF. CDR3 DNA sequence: TGTGCCAGCAGCTTAGACGGGAACACTGAAGCTTTCTTT.

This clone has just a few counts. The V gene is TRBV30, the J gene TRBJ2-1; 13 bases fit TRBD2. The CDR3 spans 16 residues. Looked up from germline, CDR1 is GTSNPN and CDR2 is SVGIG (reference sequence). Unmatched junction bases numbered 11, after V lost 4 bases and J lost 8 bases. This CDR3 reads CAWTSPPLAGGDEQFF. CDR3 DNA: TGTGCCTGGACCTCCCCCCCACTAGCGGGGGGGGATGAGCAGTTCTTC.

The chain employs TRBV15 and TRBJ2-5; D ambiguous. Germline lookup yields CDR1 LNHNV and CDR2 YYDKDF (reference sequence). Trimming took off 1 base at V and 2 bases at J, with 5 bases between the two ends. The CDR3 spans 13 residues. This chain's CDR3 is CATSRGLQETQYF. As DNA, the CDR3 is TGTGCCACCAGCAGAGGACTTCAAGAGACCCAGTACTTC.

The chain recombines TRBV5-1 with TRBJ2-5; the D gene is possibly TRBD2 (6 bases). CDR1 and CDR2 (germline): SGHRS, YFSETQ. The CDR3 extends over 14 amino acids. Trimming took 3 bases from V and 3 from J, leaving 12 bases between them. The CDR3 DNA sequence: TGCGCCAGCAGCTCGGGCCCGGGGGAAGAGACCCAGTACTTC. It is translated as CASSSGPGEETQYF.